The next 31 T cell receptor beta chains were all read from a single sample in a study of chemoradiotherapy in HPV16-positive cancers. The protocol was immunoSEQ multiplex PCR, while the TCRdb copy is restricted to in-frame clones and leaves out a portion. Counted here are about 3,500 clones, approximately 79% occurring once; the ten biggest clones make up more than 9%. The sample consisted of tumor tissue, taken from a patient who underwent chemoradiotherapy. These receptors all come from a human donor with HPV-associated anogenital cancer.

The chain uses TRBV6-5 and TRBJ2-7, with TRBD1 matching 10 bases. Germline trimming cut 2 bases from V and 3 bases from J; bases unmatched to any gene: 1. This CDR3 is built from 14 residues. Per the germline V gene, CDR1 is MNHEY and CDR2 is SVGAGI. The CDR3 DNA reads as TGTGCCAGCAGTTACCGGACAGGGGGCTACGAGCAGTACTTC. Translated, it gives CASSYRTGGYEQYF.

The chain couples TRBV28 to TRBJ1-2; no clear D gene. Germline V gene data show CDR1 as MDHEN and CDR2 as SYDVKM. V was pared by 4 bases and J by 3 bases, with 6 bases between. This CDR3 spans 12 amino acids. CDR3 bases: TGTGCCAGCAGTTCGTCCGACTATGGCTACACCTTC. Encoded protein: CASSSSDYGYTF.

This clone was detected only once. V is TRBV6-6 and J is TRBJ2-3; 7 bases match TRBD2. V lost 7 bases to trimming and J lost 4 bases; unmatched junction nucleotides: 11. CDR3 size: 15 residues. Looked up from germline, CDR1 is MNHNY and CDR2 is SVGAGI (reference sequence). The CDR3 region is CASTGSGVSADTQYF. The CDR3 nucleotides are TGTGCCAGCACGGGGAGCGGGGTGAGCGCAGATACGCAGTATTTT.

J is TRBJ2-1 and V is TRBV28, with 7 positions matching TRBD2. Germline V gives CDR1 MDHEN, CDR2 SYDVKM. This CDR3 is 15 amino acids long. V lost 5 bases and J lost 7; bases outside the gene matches: 11. The CDR3 spells CASSPLGGSGNEQFF. As DNA, the CDR3 is TGTGCCAGCAGTCCCCTGGGCGGGAGTGGTAATGAGCAGTTCTTC.

This clone appeared once. The V call is TRBV5-1, the J call TRBJ2-3; tentatively, D is TRBD2 (6 bases). Germline CDR1 and CDR2: SGHRS and YFSETQ. Trimming shortened V by 7 bases and J by 3 bases, and 18 bases separated the two germline ends. The CDR3 spans 15 residues. CDR3 in amino acids: CASSQGGGETDTQYF. Written as DNA, the CDR3 is TGCGCCAGCTCCCAGGGAGGAGGTGAGACAGATACGCAGTATTTT.

The rearrangement uses TRBV5-1 and TRBJ2-7, with 12 bases identical to TRBD2. J lost 1 base, V lost 5 bases, and 1 base had no gene match. The germline V gene encodes CDR1 SGHRS and CDR2 YFSETQ. The CDR3 extends over 14 amino acids. CDR3 sequence (DNA): TGCGCCAGCAGACTAGCGGGAGGATCCTACGAGCAGTACTTC. Its translation is CASRLAGGSYEQYF.

This sequence joins TRBV25-1 and TRBJ2-1; 13 positions match TRBD2. There are 18 residues in the CDR3. Trimming at V came to 2 bases and at J to 8 bases, leaving 12 bases not matched to a gene. Germline CDR1 reads MGHDK; CDR2 reads SYGVNS. In DNA, the CDR3 is TGTGCCAGCAGTGAACGAGGGGCAGGGACTAGCGGGACAGATGAGCAGTTCTTC. As protein: CASSERGAGTSGTDEQFF. The full variable domain, rest sourced from reference TRBV25-1 and TRBJ2-1, is EADIYQTPRYLVIGTGKKITLECSQTMGHDKMYWYQQDPGMELHLIHYSYGVNSTEKGDLSSESTVSRIRTEHFPLTLESARPSHTSQYLCASSERGAGTSGTDEQFFGPGTRLTVL.

The chain employs TRBV28 and TRBJ1-1; D is uncertain. The CDR3 is made up of 14 amino acids. Trimming pared 2 bases from V and 1 base from J, leaving 8 bases between. Germline V gene sequence: CDR1 MDHEN, CDR2 SYDVKM. As DNA, the CDR3 is TGTGCCAGCAGTTTAGGGGATAGGAACACTGAAGCTTTCTTT. It translates to CASSLGDRNTEAFF.

This clone was recorded a few times. The chain recombines TRBV5-8 with TRBJ2-1, with D possibly matching TRBD2 (6 bases). The CDR3 contains 15 residues. Germline assignment: CDR1 SGHTS and CDR2 YDEGEE. Trimming shortened V by 4 bases and J by 0 bases, and 11 bases separated the two germline ends. The CDR3 DNA follows: TGTGCCAGCAGCCCCGGGACTGCCTCCTACAATGAGCAGTTCTTC. This translates into CASSPGTASYNEQFF.

The chain links TRBV7-3 to TRBJ2-3, with 7 nucleotides matching TRBD2. The V and J ends lost 5 bases and 4 bases, in that order; junction bases with no gene match: 9. CDR3 size: 15 residues. The germline V gene has CDR1 SGHTA and CDR2 FQGTGA. For the CDR3, the DNA is TGTGCCAGCAGCCGTAGCGGGCTTAGTGCAGATACGCAGTATTTT. Residues: CASSRSGLSADTQYF.

The chain combines TRBV19 with TRBJ2-1; TRBD2 aligns across 10 bases. This CDR3 is built from 17 residues. V shed 1 base and J 0 bases; nucleotides not matched to a gene: 3. Germline CDR1 reads LNHDA; CDR2 reads SQIVND (reference sequence). The CDR3 is CASSIVSGRYSYNEQFF. The CDR3 nucleotides are TGTGCCAGTAGTATAGTTAGCGGGAGGTACTCCTACAATGAGCAGTTCTTC.

This chain uses TRBV30 with TRBJ1-5; a weak D match, TRBD1 (6 bases). Trimming removed 2 bases at V and 4 bases at J, with 9 bases between. Germline V gene data show CDR1 as GTSNPN and CDR2 as SVGIG (reference sequence). CDR3 length: 13 amino acids. The CDR3: CAWSQGQNQPQHF. CDR3 DNA: TGTGCCTGGAGTCAGGGGCAAAATCAGCCCCAGCATTTT. Looking up the rest from reference TRBV30 and TRBJ1-5 gives the full variable domain: SQTIHQWPATLVQPVGSPLSLECTVEGTSNPNLYWYRQAAGRGLQLLFYSVGIGQISSEVPQNLSASRPQDRQFILSSKKLLLSDSGFYLCAWSQGQNQPQHFGDGTRLSIL.

The gene calls are TRBV7-9 and TRBJ1-2; tentative D call: TRBD1 (6 bases). The germline V gene encodes CDR1 SEHNR and CDR2 FQNEAQ (reference sequence). Trimming removed 1 base from V and 5 bases from J, with 14 bases in between. CDR3 length equals 15 residues. CDR3: CASSLDFGGAYGYTF. In DNA, the CDR3 is TGTGCCAGCAGCTTAGATTTTGGGGGCGCGTATGGCTACACCTTC.

The chain combines TRBV7-6 with TRBJ1-1; D uncertain. The V end was cut by 5 bases, the J end by 6 bases, with 19 bases between. The CDR3 has 15 amino acids. Germline CDR1 reads SGHVS; CDR2 reads FNYEAQ. CDR3 in amino acids: CASSPKTRRDAEAFF. CDR3 nucleotides: TGTGCCAGCAGCCCCAAGACCCGAAGAGACGCTGAAGCTTTCTTT.

This clone was seen once. J is TRBJ1-4 and V is TRBV11-2; weak D call: TRBD1 (6 bases). There are 15 residues in the CDR3. V gave up 0 bases and J gave up 3 bases, with 8 bases separating them. CDR1 is SGHAT and CDR2 is FQNNGV in the germline V gene. This chain's CDR3 is CASSLDRQANEKLFF. For the CDR3, the DNA is TGTGCCAGCAGCTTAGATAGACAGGCTAATGAAAAACTGTTTTTT. The full variable domain, in which reference TRBV11-2 and TRBJ1-4 provide the parts outside the CDR3, is EAGVAQSPRYKIIEKRQSVAFWCNPISGHATLYWYQQILGQGPKLLIQFQNNGVVDDSQLPKDRFSAERLKGVDSTLKIQPAKLEDSAVYLCASSLDRQANEKLFFGSGTQLSVL.

This chain uses TRBV5-4 with TRBJ2-5, with D perhaps TRBD1 (6 bases). This CDR3 contains 14 residues. Germline V CDR1 and CDR2: SGHNT, YYREEE (reference sequence). V lost 0 bases and J lost 3, with 9 bases in between. The CDR3 loop reads CASSLAGQKETQYF. In nucleotides, the CDR3 is TGTGCCAGCAGCTTGGCAGGACAGAAAGAGACCCAGTACTTC.

Only one count was recorded for this clone. This chain uses TRBV5-5 with TRBJ1-4; 12 nucleotides align to TRBD1. CDR1 and CDR2 from the germline V gene are SGHKS and YYEKEE (reference sequence). There are 15 residues in the CDR3. Trimming cost V 5 bases and J 7 bases; bases outside gene matches: 6. The CDR3 bases are TGTGCCAGCAGAAGGGACAGGGGGCAGGGTGAAAAACTGTTTTTT. Protein sequence: CASRRDRGQGEKLFF.

The rearrangement links TRBV6-1 to TRBJ1-2, with a tentative D call TRBD1 (6 bases). Trimming left V 7 bases short and J 4 bases short, with 16 bases between. The CDR3 covers 14 residues. Germline CDR1 MNHNS, CDR2 SASEGT. CDR3 in amino acids: CASTSGGAGYGYTF. CDR3 bases: TGTGCCAGCACTTCGGGGGGGGCCGGCTATGGCTACACCTTC.

The J gene is TRBJ2-3, the V gene TRBV7-2; D is ambiguous. Trimming took off 2 bases at V and 3 bases at J, with 9 bases between the two ends. The germline V gene has CDR1 SGHTA and CDR2 FQGNSA. The CDR3 contains 14 residues. The CDR3 is CASSLMAETDTQYF. The CDR3 DNA reads as TGTGCCAGCAGCTTAATGGCGGAAACAGATACGCAGTATTTT.

This chain uses TRBV6-1 with TRBJ2-7, with 9 bases that match TRBD2. V lost 1 base to trimming and J lost 5 bases; unmatched junction nucleotides: 3. CDR3 length: 14 amino acids. Germline lookup yields CDR1 MNHNS and CDR2 SASEGT. DNA for the CDR3: TGTGCCAGCAGTGAAGGAGGCGGGAGGGACGAGCAGTACTTC. As protein: CASSEGGGRDEQYF.

The chain recombines TRBV11-3 with TRBJ2-3; D not resolved. Between the trimmed V and J ends, which lost 4 bases and 6 bases, there was a span of 14 bases. The CDR3 loop spans 14 amino acids. Germline loops: CDR1 SGHNT, CDR2 YENEEA. The DNA for the CDR3 is TGTGCCAGCAGCTCAGGACGATCCTCGGATACGCAGTATTTT. Translation: CASSSGRSSDTQYF. The whole variable domain, filled in from reference TRBV11-3 and TRBJ2-3, reads EAGVVQSPRYKIIEKKQPVAFWCNPISGHNTLYWYLQNLGQGPELLIRYENEEAVDDSQLPKDRFSAERLKGVDSTLKIQPAELGDSAVYLCASSSGRSSDTQYFGPGTRLTVL.

The V gene is TRBV19, the J gene TRBJ2-2; TRBD1 matches 7 bases. Per the germline V gene, CDR1 is LNHDA and CDR2 is SQIVND (reference sequence). V was clipped by 6 bases and J by 0 bases; unmatched bases: 1. CDR3 length: 14 amino acids. The CDR3 nucleotides read TGTGCCAGTAGGGACAGGACGAACACCGGGGAGCTGTTTTTT. Residues: CASRDRTNTGELFF.

This clone was detected only a few times. The rearrangement uses TRBV2 and TRBJ1-6; no clear D gene. V shed 5 bases and J shed 3 bases, with 8 bases lying between them. This CDR3 spans 14 amino acids. Germline V gene sequence: CDR1 SNHLY, CDR2 FYNNEI. The CDR3 is CASSPDGYNSPLHF. In nucleotides, the CDR3 is TGTGCCAGCAGTCCCGACGGCTATAATTCACCCCTCCACTTT.

The gene calls are TRBV29-1 and TRBJ2-7, with 7 bases that match TRBD1. V was clipped by 7 bases and J by 7 bases; unmatched bases: 7. Germline assignment: CDR1 SQVTM and CDR2 ANQGSEA. The CDR3 length is 11 residues. CDR3 sequence (DNA): TGCAGCGCATTGACAGGGTGGGAGCAGTACTTC. Translated, it gives CSALTGWEQYF.

A few counts support this clone. This chain joins TRBV2 and TRBJ2-7; D may be TRBD1 (6 bases). Germline loops: CDR1 SNHLY, CDR2 FYNNEI. The length of the CDR3 is 15 residues. Trimming took off 4 bases at V and 3 bases at J, with 16 bases between the two ends. The CDR3 is CASSGHSRDIYEQYF. In DNA, the CDR3 is TGTGCCAGCAGTGGCCACTCTAGGGACATCTACGAGCAGTACTTC. The full variable domain, rest sourced from reference TRBV2 and TRBJ2-7, is EPEVTQTPSHQVTQMGQEVILRCVPISNHLYFYWYRQILGQKVEFLVSFYNNEISEKSEIFDDQFSVERPDGSNFTLKIRSTKLEDSAMYFCASSGHSRDIYEQYFGPGTRLTVT.

This rearrangement joins TRBV9 to TRBJ2-1; TRBD2 matches at 8 bases. This CDR3 has 19 residues. Germline assignment: CDR1 SGDLS and CDR2 YYNGEE. Trimming removed 4 bases from V and 0 bases from J; junction bases left unmatched: 15. CDR3 nucleotide sequence: TGTGCCAGCAGCTTAACTAGCGGTTCTTTCCTTAGCTCCTACAATGAGCAGTTCTTC. Protein sequence: CASSLTSGSFLSSYNEQFF. The full variable domain, completed using reference TRBV9 and TRBJ2-1, is DSGVTQTPKHLITATGQRVTLRCSPRSGDLSVYWYQQSLDQGLQFLIQYYNGEERAKGNILERFSAQQFPDLHSELNLSSLELGDSALYFCASSLTSGSFLSSYNEQFFGPGTRLTVL.

This clone was picked up a small number of times. The V call is TRBV6-1, the J call TRBJ1-1; D unresolved. Trimming removed 4 bases from V and 3 bases from J, with 12 bases in between. Germline V gives CDR1 MNHNS, CDR2 SASEGT. The CDR3 has 14 amino acids. CDR3 sequence: CASSAHGEDTEAFF. CDR3 bases: TGTGCCAGCAGTGCCCACGGGGAAGACACTGAAGCTTTCTTT.

The V call is TRBV4-1, the J call TRBJ2-1; D uncertain. Trimming left V 3 bases short and J 6 bases short, with 3 bases between. The CDR3 runs 11 residues. Germline assignment: CDR1 MGHRA and CDR2 YSYEKL. The CDR3 spells CASSQSNEQFF. In nucleotides, the CDR3 is TGCGCCAGCAGCCAGTCCAATGAGCAGTTCTTC.

The chain employs TRBV5-1 and TRBJ2-7; 9 bases align to TRBD2. Germline V gives CDR1 SGHRS, CDR2 YFSETQ. This CDR3 has 14 amino acids. The junction had 4 bases not matched to a gene; V was cut back by 0 bases and J by 6 bases. In nucleotides, the CDR3 is TGCGCCAGCAGCTTGGTAGCGGGGGTAAGCGAGCAGTACTTC. This sequence encodes CASSLVAGVSEQYF. Based on the CDR3 plus reference TRBV5-1 and TRBJ2-7, the full variable domain is KAGVTQTPRYLIKTRGQQVTLSCSPISGHRSVSWYQQTPGQGLQFLFEYFSETQRNKGNFPGRFSGRQFSNSRSEMNVSTLELGDSALYLCASSLVAGVSEQYFGPGTRLTVT.

This sequence joins TRBV19 and TRBJ1-4; TRBD1 is a possible D gene (5 bases). In germline, CDR1 is LNHDA, CDR2 SQIVND (reference sequence). The CDR3 is 14 amino acids. The V end lost 7 bases, the J end lost 3 bases, and 12 bases lay between the germline ends. The CDR3 DNA is TGTGCCAGTACACGGGGCTTGCCTAATGAAAAACTGTTTTTT. Amino acids: CASTRGLPNEKLFF.

This clone was seen a few times. The chain links TRBV19 to TRBJ2-5; no clear D. The CDR3 is made up of 13 amino acids. Germline loops: CDR1 LNHDA, CDR2 SQIVND (reference sequence). Trimming took 3 bases from V and 1 from J, leaving 6 bases between them. CDR3 DNA sequence: TGTGCCAGTAGTATCAAGGTCCAAGAGACCCAGTACTTC. Translated, it gives CASSIKVQETQYF.